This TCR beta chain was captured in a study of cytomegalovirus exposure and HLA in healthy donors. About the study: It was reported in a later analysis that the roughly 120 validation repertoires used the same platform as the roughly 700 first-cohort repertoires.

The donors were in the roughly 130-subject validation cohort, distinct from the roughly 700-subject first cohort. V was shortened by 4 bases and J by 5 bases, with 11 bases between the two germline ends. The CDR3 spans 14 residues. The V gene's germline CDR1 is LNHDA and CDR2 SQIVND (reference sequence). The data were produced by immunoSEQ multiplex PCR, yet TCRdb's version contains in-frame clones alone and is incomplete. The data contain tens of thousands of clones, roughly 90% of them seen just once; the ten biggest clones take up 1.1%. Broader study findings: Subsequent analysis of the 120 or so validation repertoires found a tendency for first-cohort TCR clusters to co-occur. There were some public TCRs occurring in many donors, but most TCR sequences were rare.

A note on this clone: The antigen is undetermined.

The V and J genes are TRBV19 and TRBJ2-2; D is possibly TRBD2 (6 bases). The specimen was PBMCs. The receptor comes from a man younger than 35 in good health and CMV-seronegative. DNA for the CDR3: TGTGCCAGTAGTAAGGGCGGAGGGACCGGGGAGCTGTTTTTT. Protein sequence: CASSKGGGTGELFF.